The 20 T cell receptor beta chains presented below share a single source sample, sequenced in a study of blood T cells in healthy people across ages. Alongside a J-beta primer mix, a sample-barcoded 5' primer served in a second PCR lasting roughly 6 to 11 cycles. TCRdb re-analysed the 5' RACE reads in MiXCR, keeping a single row per CDR3 protein. The sample includes some 900,000 distinct CDR3 sequences, around 49% of them seen just once. Source material: blood. The receptors come from a young man in good health.

About this clonotype itself: A read error may explain this, as a much larger clone is one base away. The rearrangement uses TRBV4-1 and TRBJ2-7, with D hard to call. This CDR3 is built from 14 residues. Germline assignment: CDR1 MGHRA and CDR2 YSYEKL. The CDR3 sequence: CVSSPERGVYEQYF. The CDR3 DNA is TGCGTCAGCAGCCCGGAGCGTGGGGTCTACGAGCAGTACTTC.

The chain combines TRBV12-3 or TRBV12-4 with TRBJ2-3, with D possibly matching TRBD2 (7 bases). The CDR3 is made up of 13 amino acids. The ends were cut back, 7 bases at V and 6 bases at J, with 14 bases in the middle. CDR3 coding DNA: TGTGCCAGCATGACGGGGGGCCCTGATACGCAGTATTTT. Its protein product is CASMTGGPDTQYF.

DNA for the CDR3: TGTGCCAGCAGCTTGGAAGGACAGGGGGCTTTGAACGAGCAGTACTTC. The encoded protein is CASSLEGQGALNEQYF. This chain connects TRBV7-9 to TRBJ2-5, with 11 bases aligning to TRBD1. The J call may not be correct, given that the DNA end is closer to TRBJ2-7. The germline V gene has CDR1 SEHNR and CDR2 FQNEAQ (reference sequence). This CDR3 has 16 amino acids.

This clonotype was recorded a few times. The genes are TRBV18 and TRBJ1-6, with D maybe TRBD1 (5 bases). Germline CDR1 reads KGHSH; CDR2 reads LQKENI. The CDR3 consists of 14 residues. Trimming took 2 bases from V and 7 from J, leaving 9 bases between them. The CDR3 region is CASSPMKGNSPLHF. CDR3 coding DNA: TGTGCCAGCTCACCAATGAAGGGGAATTCACCCCTCCACTTT.

The chain recombines TRBV4-1 with TRBJ2-3, with 9 nucleotides matching TRBD2. The CDR3 has 16 residues. V lost 0 bases, J lost 4 bases, and 5 bases stayed unmatched. CDR1 is MGHRA, CDR2 YSYEKL, per germline. CDR3 nucleotides: TGCGCCAGCAGCCAAGAACCTAGCGGGGTGGCAGATACGCAGTATTTT. This encodes CASSQEPSGVADTQYF.

The chain links TRBV12-3 or TRBV12-4 to TRBJ2-2; D not certain. The CDR3 is 12 amino acids. V was clipped by 5 bases and J by 7 bases, with 8 bases between them. The DNA of the CDR3 is TGTGCCAGCAGTCGAACTAACGGGGAGCTGTTTTTT. Protein: CASSRTNGELFF.

The chain couples TRBV14 to TRBJ2-4, with 8 nucleotides matching TRBD1. The germline CDR1 and CDR2 sequences are SGHDN and FVKESK. CDR3 length: 22 residues. V lost 0 bases and J lost 0; bases outside the gene matches: 19. This CDR3 reads CASSQETPVNRGILLAKNIQYF. CDR3 sequence (DNA): TGTGCCAGCAGCCAAGAAACCCCAGTAAACAGGGGGATACTGCTAGCCAAAAACATTCAGTACTTC.

This sequence joins TRBV6-2 or TRBV6-3 and TRBJ2-7; D is possibly TRBD1 (5 bases). CDR1 is MNHEY, CDR2 SVGEGT, per germline. V was cut by 7 bases and J by 8 bases, with 21 bases left in between. The CDR3 has 14 amino acids. The CDR3 DNA is TGTGCCAGCACCTTGACTGGCTCAAAGGGGAAGCAGTACTTC. Protein sequence: CASTLTGSKGKQYF.

This clonotype was observed many times. A much larger clone sits a single nucleotide away, making a read error possible. This rearrangement joins TRBV11-2 to TRBJ2-5, with D unclear. CDR3 length: 14 residues. Trimming took 1 base from V and 11 from J, leaving 17 bases between them. Per the germline V gene, CDR1 is SGHAT and CDR2 is FQNNGV. The CDR3 coding sequence is TGTGCCAGCAGCTTAGTAGCAAGCCACAATGAGCAGTACTTC. Its translation: CASSLVASHNEQYF.

The chain recombines TRBV25-1 with TRBJ2-5; 9 bases fit TRBD1. Trimming at V came to 3 bases and at J to 11 bases, leaving 16 bases not matched to a gene. CDR1 and CDR2 from the germline V gene are MGHDK and SYGVNS. This CDR3 contains 16 residues. CDR3 protein: CASSDIRDRDYNEQYF. The CDR3 DNA reads as TGTGCCAGCAGTGATATCCGGGACAGGGACTACAATGAGCAGTACTTC.

This clonotype was seen only a few times. The genes are TRBV29-1 and TRBJ2-5; D is possibly TRBD1 (5 bases). The CDR3 is made up of 13 amino acids. The germline V and J ends were trimmed by 2 bases and 3 bases, with 10 bases remaining between them. Looked up from germline, CDR1 is SQVTM and CDR2 is ANQGSEA. As DNA, the CDR3 is TGCAGCGTTGAACCCCCAGGGAAAGAGACCCAGTACTTC. Translation gives CSVEPPGKETQYF.

The rearrangement uses TRBV3-1 and TRBJ2-3; no clear D. This CDR3 region has 16 residues. Germline values: CDR1 LGHDT, CDR2 YNNKEL (reference sequence). Trimming left V 1 base short and J 0 bases short, with 11 bases between. This CDR3 is CASSQGRIHSTDTQYF. The CDR3 DNA follows: TGTGCCAGCAGCCAAGGACGGATTCATAGCACAGATACGCAGTATTTT.

Note on this clonotype: This sequence may be a read error, since a much larger clone differs from it by one base. The chain employs TRBV29-1 and TRBJ2-1, with 8 positions matching TRBD1. The germline CDR1 and CDR2 sequences are SQVTM and ANQGSEA. CDR3 length: 13 residues. The ends lost 6 bases at V and 10 bases at J; junction bases unmatched: 11. The CDR3 loop reads CSVADRASYEQFF. The DNA of the CDR3 is TGCAGCGTGGCGGACAGGGCTTCCTACGAGCAGTTCTTC.

The gene calls are TRBV7-9 and TRBJ2-5, with TRBD2 identical over 8 bases. The CDR3 spans 15 residues. In germline, CDR1 is SEHNR, CDR2 FQNEAQ (reference sequence). The V segment lost 5 bases and the J segment 2 bases; nucleotides outside the gene matches: 7. CDR3: CASSPMGLVQETQYF. The DNA for the CDR3 is TGTGCCAGCAGCCCTATGGGACTAGTGCAAGAGACCCAGTACTTC.

The chain combines TRBV29-1 with TRBJ2-3; D possibly corresponds to TRBD2 (6 bases). V was shortened by 0 bases and J by 1 base, with 11 bases between the two germline ends. CDR1 is SQVTM, CDR2 ANQGSEA, per germline. The CDR3 consists of 15 residues. CDR3 sequence reads: CSVEDWGEGTDTQYF. In DNA form, the CDR3 reads TGCAGCGTTGAAGATTGGGGGGAGGGCACAGATACGCAGTATTTT.

This clonotype was seen just once. J is TRBJ1-5 and V is TRBV7-2; 10 bases fit TRBD1. The CDR3 is 15 amino acids. Germline V gene lookup returns CDR1 SGHTA and CDR2 FQGNSA. Trimming took 5 bases from V and 7 from J; bases not matched to a gene: 8. This chain's CDR3 is CASSPDRGLRQPQHF. The CDR3 region has the DNA TGTGCCAGCAGCCCCGACAGGGGGCTACGACAGCCCCAGCATTTT.

The chain couples TRBV11-3 to TRBJ2-1; the match to TRBD2 covers 11 bases. There are 15 residues in the CDR3. V gave up 6 bases and J gave up 2 bases; unmatched junction bases: 3. The germline V gene encodes CDR1 SGHNT and CDR2 YENEEA. The CDR3 here is CASRTSGGPYNEQFF. DNA for the CDR3: TGTGCCAGCAGAACTAGCGGGGGTCCCTACAATGAGCAGTTCTTC.

Ten or more counts support this clonotype. A read error may explain this, as a much larger clone is one base away. V and J are TRBV2 and TRBJ2-3, with TRBD2 as a possible D gene (7 bases). V shed 6 bases and J shed 3 bases, with 13 bases lying between them. Germline V gene sequence: CDR1 SNHLY, CDR2 FYNNEI. The CDR3 totals 14 residues. The CDR3 DNA is TGTGCCAGCAGAAATAGGGGGGGAACAGATACGCAGTATTTT. This sequence encodes CASRNRGGTDTQYF.

The rearrangement joins TRBV7-2 to TRBJ1-2, with D perhaps TRBD1 (5 bases). CDR1 and CDR2 from the germline V gene are SGHTA and FQGNSA. The CDR3 is 12 residues long. Trimming cost V 9 bases and J 8 bases, with 16 bases left between them. The CDR3 DNA reads as TGTGCCAGTATCGAAGTGGGGGACGGCTACACCTTC. Encoded protein: CASIEVGDGYTF.

This clonotype turned up a few times. The rearrangement links TRBV7-9 to TRBJ1-2; TRBD1 is a possible D gene (5 bases). V lost 7 bases and J 4 bases, leaving 13 bases between the germline ends. The CDR3 consists of 13 residues. CDR1 is SEHNR and CDR2 is FQNEAQ in the germline V gene (reference sequence). Here the CDR3 reads CASTPTGFYGYTF. The CDR3 DNA is TGTGCCAGCACCCCTACAGGATTCTATGGCTACACCTTC.